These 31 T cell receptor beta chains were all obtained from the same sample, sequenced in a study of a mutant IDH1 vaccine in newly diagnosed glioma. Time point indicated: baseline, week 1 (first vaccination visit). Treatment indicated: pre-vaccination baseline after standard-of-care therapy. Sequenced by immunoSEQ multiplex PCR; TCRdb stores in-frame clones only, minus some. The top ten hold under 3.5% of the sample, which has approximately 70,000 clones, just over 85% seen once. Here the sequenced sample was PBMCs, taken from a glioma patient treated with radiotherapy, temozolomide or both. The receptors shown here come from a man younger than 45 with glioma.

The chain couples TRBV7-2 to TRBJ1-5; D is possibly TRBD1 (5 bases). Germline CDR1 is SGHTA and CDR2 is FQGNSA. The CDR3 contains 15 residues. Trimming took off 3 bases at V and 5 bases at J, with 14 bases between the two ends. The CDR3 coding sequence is TGTGCCAGCAGCTTCAGGGCGGGAGGAGATCAGCCCCAGCATTTT. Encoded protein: CASSFRAGGDQPQHF.

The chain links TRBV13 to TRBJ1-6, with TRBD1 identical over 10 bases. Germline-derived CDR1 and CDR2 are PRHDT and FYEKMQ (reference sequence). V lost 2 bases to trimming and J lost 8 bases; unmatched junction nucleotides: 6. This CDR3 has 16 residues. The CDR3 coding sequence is TGTGCCAGCAGCTTATTAGGGACAGGGGCTTATTCACCCCTCCACTTT. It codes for CASSLLGTGAYSPLHF. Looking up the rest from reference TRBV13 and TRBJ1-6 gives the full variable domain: AAGVIQSPRHLIKEKRETATLKCYPIPRHDTVYWYQQGPGQDPQFLISFYEKMQSDKGSIPDRFSAQQFSDYHSELNMSSLELGDSALYFCASSLLGTGAYSPLHFGNGTRLTVT.

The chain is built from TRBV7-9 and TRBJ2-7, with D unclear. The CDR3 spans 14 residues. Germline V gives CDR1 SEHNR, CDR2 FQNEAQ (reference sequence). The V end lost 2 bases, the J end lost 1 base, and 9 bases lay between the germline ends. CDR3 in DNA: TGTGCCAGCAGCTTATTAACGGAATCCTACGAGCAGTACTTC. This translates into CASSLLTESYEQYF.

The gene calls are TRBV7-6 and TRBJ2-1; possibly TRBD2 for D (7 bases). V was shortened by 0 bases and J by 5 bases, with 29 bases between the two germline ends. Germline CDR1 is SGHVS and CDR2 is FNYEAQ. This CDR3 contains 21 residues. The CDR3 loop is CASSLALTLAGAPPTDNEQFF. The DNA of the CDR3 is TGTGCCAGCAGCTTAGCGCTTACCCTCGCGGGGGCCCCCCCTACAGACAATGAGCAGTTCTTC.

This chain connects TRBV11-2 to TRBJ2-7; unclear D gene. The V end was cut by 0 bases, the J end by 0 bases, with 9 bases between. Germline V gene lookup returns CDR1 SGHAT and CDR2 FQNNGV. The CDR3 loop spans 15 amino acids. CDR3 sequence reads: CASSLDLWSSYEQYF. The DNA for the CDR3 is TGTGCCAGCAGCTTAGATCTCTGGAGCTCCTACGAGCAGTACTTC.

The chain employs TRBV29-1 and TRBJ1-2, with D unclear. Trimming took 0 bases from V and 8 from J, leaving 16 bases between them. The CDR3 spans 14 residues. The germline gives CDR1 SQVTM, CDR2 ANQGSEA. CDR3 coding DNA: TGCAGCGTTGAAGATCTTAGGGAGCGAAGGGGCTACACCTTC. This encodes CSVEDLRERRGYTF.

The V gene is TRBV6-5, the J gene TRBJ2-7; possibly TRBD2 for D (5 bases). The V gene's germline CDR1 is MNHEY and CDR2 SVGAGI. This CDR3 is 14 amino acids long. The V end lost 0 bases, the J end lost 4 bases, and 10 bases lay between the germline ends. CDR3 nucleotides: TGTGCCAGCAGTTACTCGGGGAGTAAATACGAGCAGTACTTC. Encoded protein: CASSYSGSKYEQYF.

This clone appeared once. CDR3 region: CASRAGTAINNEKLFF. Written as DNA, the CDR3 is TGCGCCAGCAGAGCCGGGACAGCGATTAATAATGAAAAACTGTTTTTT. V usage is TRBV5-1 and J usage is TRBJ1-4, with 7 bases that match TRBD1. Trimming took 5 bases from V and 4 from J; bases not matched to a gene: 11. Germline assignment: CDR1 SGHRS and CDR2 YFSETQ. There are 16 residues in the CDR3.

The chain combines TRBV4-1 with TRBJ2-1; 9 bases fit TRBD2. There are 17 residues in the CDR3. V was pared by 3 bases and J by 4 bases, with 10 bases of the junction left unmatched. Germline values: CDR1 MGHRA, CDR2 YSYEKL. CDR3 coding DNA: TGCGCCAGCAGCCAGGGAAGAGCGGGGGGCCCATACAATGAGCAGTTCTTC. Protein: CASSQGRAGGPYNEQFF.

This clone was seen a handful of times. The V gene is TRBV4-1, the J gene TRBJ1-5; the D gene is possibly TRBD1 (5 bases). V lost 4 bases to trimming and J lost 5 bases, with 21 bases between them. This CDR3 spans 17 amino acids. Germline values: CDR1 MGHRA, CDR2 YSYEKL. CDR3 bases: TGCGCCAGCAGCCCATCAACCGGGACGGTAGGTCATCAGCCCCAGCATTTT. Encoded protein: CASSPSTGTVGHQPQHF.

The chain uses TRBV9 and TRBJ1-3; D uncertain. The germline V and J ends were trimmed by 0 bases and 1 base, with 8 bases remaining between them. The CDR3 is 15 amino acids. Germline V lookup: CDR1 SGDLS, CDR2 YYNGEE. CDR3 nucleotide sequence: TGTGCCAGCAGCGTAGCTTCGATATCTGGAAACACCATATATTTT. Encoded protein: CASSVASISGNTIYF.

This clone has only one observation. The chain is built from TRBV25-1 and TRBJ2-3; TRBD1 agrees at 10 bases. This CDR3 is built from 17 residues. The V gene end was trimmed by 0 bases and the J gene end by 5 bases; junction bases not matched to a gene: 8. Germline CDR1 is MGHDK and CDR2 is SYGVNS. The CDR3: CASSEYVGQGLQDTQYF. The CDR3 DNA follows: TGTGCCAGCAGTGAATATGTGGGACAGGGGTTGCAAGATACGCAGTATTTT.

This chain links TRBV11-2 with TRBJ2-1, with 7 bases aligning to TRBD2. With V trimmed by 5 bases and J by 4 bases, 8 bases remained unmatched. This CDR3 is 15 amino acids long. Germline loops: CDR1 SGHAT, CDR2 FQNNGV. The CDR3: CASSPRGGGYNEQFF. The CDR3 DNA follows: TGTGCCAGCAGCCCTCGGGGCGGGGGTTACAATGAGCAGTTCTTC.

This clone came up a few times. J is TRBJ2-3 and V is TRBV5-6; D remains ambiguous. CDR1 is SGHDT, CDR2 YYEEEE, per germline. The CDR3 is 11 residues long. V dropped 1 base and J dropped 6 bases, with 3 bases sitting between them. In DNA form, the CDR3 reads TGTGCCAGCAGCTTGAGGGATACGCAGTATTTT. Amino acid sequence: CASSLRDTQYF. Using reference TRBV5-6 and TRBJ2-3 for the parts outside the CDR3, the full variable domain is DAGVTQSPTHLIKTRGQQVTLRCSPKSGHDTVSWYQQALGQGPQFIFQYYEEEERQRGNFPDRFSGHQFPNYSSELNVNALLLGDSALYLCASSLRDTQYFGPGTRLTVL.

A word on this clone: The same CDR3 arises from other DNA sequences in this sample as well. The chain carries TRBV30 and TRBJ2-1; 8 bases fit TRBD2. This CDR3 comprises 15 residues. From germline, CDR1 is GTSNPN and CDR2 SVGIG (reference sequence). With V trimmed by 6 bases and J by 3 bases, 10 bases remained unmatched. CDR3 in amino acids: CACSPGLGVYNEQFF. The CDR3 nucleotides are TGTGCCTGCTCCCCGGGACTAGGCGTCTACAATGAGCAGTTCTTC.

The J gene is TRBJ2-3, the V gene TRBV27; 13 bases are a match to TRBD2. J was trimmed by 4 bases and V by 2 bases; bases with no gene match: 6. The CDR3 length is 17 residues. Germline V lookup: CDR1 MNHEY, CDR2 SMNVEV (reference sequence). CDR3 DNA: TGTGCCAGCAGTTTAACTAGCGGGGGGGCGGTCTCAGATACGCAGTATTTT. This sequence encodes CASSLTSGGAVSDTQYF.

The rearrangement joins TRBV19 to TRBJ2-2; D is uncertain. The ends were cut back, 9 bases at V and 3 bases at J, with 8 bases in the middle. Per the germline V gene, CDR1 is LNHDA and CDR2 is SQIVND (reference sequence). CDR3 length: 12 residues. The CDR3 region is CASRHHTGELFF. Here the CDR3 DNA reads TGTGCCAGCCGACACCACACCGGGGAGCTGTTTTTT.

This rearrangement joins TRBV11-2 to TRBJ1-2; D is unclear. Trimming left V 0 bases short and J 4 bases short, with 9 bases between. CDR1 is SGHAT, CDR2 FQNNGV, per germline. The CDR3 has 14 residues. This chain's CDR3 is CASSLDLSSYGYTF. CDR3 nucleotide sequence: TGTGCCAGCAGCTTAGATCTTTCAAGCTATGGCTACACCTTC.

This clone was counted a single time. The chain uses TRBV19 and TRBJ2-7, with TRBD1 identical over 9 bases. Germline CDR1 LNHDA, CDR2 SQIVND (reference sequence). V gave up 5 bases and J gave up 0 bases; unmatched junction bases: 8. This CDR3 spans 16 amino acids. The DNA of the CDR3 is TGTGCCAGTAGTGAGGGGGGGACAGGGAGCTCCTACGAGCAGTACTTC. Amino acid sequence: CASSEGGTGSSYEQYF.

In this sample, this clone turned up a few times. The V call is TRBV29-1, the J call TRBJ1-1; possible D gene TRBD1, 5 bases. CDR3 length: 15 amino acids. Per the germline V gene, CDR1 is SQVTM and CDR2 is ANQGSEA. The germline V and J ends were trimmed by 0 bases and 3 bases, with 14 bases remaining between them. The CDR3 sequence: CSVEDSWGRDTEAFF. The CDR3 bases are TGCAGCGTTGAAGATTCTTGGGGCAGGGACACTGAAGCTTTCTTT. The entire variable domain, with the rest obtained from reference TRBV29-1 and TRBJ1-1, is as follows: SAVISQKPSRDICQRGTSLTIQCQVDSQVTMMFWYRQQPGQSLTLIATANQGSEATYESGFVIDKFPISRPNLTFSTLTVSNMSPEDSSIYLCSVEDSWGRDTEAFFGQGTRLTVV.

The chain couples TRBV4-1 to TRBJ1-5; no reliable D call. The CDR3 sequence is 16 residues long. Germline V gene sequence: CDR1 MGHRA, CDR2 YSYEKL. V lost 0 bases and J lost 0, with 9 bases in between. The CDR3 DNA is TGCGCCAGCAGCCAAGATAAGGAGGTTAGCAATCAGCCCCAGCATTTT. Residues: CASSQDKEVSNQPQHF.

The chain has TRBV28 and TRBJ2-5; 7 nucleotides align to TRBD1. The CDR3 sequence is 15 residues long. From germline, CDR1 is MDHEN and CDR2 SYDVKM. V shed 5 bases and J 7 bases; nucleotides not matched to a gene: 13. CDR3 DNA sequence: TGTGCCAGCAGTAATACAGGGGTTAAGTTCGGGACCCAGTACTTC. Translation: CASSNTGVKFGTQYF.

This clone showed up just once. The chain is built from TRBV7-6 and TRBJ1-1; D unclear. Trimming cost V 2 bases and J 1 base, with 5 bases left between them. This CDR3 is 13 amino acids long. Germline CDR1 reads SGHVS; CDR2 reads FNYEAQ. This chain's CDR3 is CASSLSENTEAFF. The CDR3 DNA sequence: TGTGCCAGCAGCTTATCAGAGAACACTGAAGCTTTCTTT.

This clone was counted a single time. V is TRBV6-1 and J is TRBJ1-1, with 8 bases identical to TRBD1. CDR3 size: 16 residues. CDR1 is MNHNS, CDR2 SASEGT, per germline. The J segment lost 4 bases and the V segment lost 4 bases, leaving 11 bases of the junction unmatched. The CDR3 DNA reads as TGTGCCAGCAGTGGGAGACAGGGGAAGATGGGCACTGAAGCTTTCTTT. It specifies CASSGRQGKMGTEAFF.

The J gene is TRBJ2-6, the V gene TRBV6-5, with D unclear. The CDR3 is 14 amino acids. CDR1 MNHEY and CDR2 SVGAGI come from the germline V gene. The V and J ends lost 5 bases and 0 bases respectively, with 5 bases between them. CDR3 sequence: CASSLSSGANVLTF. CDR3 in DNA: TGTGCCAGCAGTCTGAGCTCTGGGGCCAACGTCCTGACTTTC.

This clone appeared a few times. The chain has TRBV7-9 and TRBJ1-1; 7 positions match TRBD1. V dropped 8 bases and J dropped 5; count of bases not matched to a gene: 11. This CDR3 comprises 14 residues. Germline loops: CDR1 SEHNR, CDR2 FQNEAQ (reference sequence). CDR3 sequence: CASGHRAGGTEAFF. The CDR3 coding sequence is TGTGCCAGCGGACATAGGGCAGGGGGTACTGAAGCTTTCTTT.

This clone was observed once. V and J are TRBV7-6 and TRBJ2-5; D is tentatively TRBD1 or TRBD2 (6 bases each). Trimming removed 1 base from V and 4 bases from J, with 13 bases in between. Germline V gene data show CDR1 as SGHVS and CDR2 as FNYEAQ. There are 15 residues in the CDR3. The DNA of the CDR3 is TGTGCCAGCAGCTTAGATCAGGGGAGGAGAGAGACCCAGTACTTC. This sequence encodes CASSLDQGRRETQYF.

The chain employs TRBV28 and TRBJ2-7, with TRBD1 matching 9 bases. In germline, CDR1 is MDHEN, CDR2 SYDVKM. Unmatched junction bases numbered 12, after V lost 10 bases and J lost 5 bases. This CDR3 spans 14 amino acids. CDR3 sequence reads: CATLTGTGYHEQYF. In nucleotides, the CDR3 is TGTGCCACCCTAACCGGGACAGGGTATCACGAGCAGTACTTC. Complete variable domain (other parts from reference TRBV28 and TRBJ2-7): DVKVTQSSRYLVKRTGEKVFLECVQDMDHENMFWYRQDPGLGLRLIYFSYDVKMKEKGDIPEGYSVSREKKERFSLILESASTNQTSMYLCATLTGTGYHEQYFGPGTRLTVT.

The CDR3 protein is CASSLRGTGETQYF. CDR3 bases: TGCGCCAGCAGCTTGCGGGGGACGGGAGAGACCCAGTACTTC. This sequence joins TRBV5-1 and TRBJ2-5; tentative D call: TRBD2 (6 bases). This CDR3 region has 14 residues. Germline CDR1 reads SGHRS; CDR2 reads YFSETQ. V was shortened by 1 base and J by 4 bases, with 11 bases between the two germline ends.

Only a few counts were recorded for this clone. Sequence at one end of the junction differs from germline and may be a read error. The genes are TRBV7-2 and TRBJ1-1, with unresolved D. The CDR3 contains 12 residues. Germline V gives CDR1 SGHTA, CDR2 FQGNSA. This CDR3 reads CASSYGNAEAFF. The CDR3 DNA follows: TGTGCCAGCAGCTATGGGAACGCTGAAGCTTTCTTT. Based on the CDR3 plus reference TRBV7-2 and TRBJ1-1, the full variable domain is GAGVSQSPSNKVTEKGKDVELRCDPISGHTALYWYRQSLGQGLEFLIYFQGNSAPDKSGLPSDRFSAERTGGSVSTLTIQRTQQEDSAVYLCASSYGNAEAFFGQGTRLTVV.

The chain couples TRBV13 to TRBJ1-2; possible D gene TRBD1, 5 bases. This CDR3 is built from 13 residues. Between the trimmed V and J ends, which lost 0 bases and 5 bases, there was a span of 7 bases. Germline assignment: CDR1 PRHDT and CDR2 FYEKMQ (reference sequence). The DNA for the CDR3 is TGTGCCAGCAGCTTAGGGACAGCTTATGGCTACACCTTC. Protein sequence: CASSLGTAYGYTF.